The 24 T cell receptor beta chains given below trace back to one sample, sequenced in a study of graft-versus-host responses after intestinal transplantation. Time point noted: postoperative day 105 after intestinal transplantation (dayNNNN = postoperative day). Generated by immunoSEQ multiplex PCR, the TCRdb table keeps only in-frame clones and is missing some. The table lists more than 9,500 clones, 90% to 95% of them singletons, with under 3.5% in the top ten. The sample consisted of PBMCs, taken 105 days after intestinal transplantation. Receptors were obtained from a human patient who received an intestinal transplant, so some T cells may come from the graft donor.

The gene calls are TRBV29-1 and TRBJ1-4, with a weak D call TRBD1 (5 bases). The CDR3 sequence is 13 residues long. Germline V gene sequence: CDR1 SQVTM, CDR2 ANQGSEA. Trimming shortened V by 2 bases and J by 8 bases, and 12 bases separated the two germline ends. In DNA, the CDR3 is TGCAGCGTTGAATCGGGGGAGGAAGAAAAACTGTTTTTT. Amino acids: CSVESGEEEKLFF.

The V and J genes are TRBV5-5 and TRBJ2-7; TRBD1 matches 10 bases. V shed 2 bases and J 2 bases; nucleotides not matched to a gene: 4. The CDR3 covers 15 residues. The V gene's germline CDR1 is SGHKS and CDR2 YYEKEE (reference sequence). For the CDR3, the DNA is TGTGCCAGCAGCTTTTGGACAGGGGGTGCCTACGAGCAGTACTTC. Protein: CASSFWTGGAYEQYF.

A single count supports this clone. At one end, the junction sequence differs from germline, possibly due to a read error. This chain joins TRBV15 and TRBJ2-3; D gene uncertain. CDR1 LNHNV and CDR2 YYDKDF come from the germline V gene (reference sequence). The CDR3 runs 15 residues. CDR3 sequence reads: CATSRDPQPTDAQYF. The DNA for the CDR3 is TGTGCCACCAGCAGAGATCCCCAGCCCACAGATGCGCAGTATTTT.

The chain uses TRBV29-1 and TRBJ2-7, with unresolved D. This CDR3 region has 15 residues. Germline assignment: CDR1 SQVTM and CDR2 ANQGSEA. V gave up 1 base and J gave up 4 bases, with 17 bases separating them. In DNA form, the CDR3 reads TGCAGCGTTGAAGGGGAAGAGGACCCCTCTTACGAGCAGTACTTC. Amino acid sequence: CSVEGEEDPSYEQYF.

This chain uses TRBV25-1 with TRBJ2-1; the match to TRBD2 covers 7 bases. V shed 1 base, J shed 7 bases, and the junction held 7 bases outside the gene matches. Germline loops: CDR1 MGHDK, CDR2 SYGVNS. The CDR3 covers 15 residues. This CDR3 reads CASSEFRGDRNEQFF. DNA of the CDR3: TGTGCCAGCAGTGAATTCCGGGGGGACCGTAATGAGCAGTTCTTC.

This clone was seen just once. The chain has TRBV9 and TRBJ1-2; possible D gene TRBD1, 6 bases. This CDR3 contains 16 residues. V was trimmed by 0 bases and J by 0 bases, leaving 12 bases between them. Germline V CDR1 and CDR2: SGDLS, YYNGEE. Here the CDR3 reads CASSVDGSGANYGYTF. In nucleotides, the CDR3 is TGTGCCAGCAGCGTAGATGGTTCAGGGGCTAACTATGGCTACACCTTC.

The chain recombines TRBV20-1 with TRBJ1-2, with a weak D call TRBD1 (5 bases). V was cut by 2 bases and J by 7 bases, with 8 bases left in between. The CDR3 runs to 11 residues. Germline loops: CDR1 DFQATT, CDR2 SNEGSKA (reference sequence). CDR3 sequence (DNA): TGCAGTGCTAGACAGGGAGGTGGCTACACCTTC. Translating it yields CSARQGGGYTF.

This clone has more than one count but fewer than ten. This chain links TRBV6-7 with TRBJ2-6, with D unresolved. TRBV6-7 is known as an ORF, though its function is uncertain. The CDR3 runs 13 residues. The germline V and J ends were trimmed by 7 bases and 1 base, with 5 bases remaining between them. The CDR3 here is CASTRSGANVLTF. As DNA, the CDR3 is TGTGCCAGCACACGGTCTGGGGCCAACGTCCTGACTTTC.

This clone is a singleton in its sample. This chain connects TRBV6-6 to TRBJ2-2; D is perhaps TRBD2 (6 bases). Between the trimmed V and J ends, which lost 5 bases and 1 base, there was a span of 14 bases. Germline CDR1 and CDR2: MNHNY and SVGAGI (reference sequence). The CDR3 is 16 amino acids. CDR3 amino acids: CASSDWGLVNTGELFF. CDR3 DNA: TGTGCCAGCAGTGACTGGGGACTTGTGAACACCGGGGAGCTGTTTTTT.

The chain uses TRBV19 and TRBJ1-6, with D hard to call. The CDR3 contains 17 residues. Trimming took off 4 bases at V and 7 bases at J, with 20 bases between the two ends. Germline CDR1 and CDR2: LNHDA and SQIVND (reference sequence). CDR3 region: CASSTRGGMKGNSPLHF. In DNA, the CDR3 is TGTGCCAGTAGTACGCGAGGAGGGATGAAGGGAAATTCACCCCTCCACTTT.

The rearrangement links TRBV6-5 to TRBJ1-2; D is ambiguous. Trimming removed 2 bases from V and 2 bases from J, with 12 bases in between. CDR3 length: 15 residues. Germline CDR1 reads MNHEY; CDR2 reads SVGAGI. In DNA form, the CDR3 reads TGTGCCAGCAGTTACGAAGGCACATCAAACTATGGCTACACCTTC. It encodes CASSYEGTSNYGYTF.

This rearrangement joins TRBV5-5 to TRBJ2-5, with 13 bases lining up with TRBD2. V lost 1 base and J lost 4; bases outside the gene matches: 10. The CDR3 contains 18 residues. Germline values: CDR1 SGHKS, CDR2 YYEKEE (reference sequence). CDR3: CASSLYITSGGALETQYF. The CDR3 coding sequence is TGTGCCAGCAGCTTGTATATAACTAGCGGGGGGGCCTTAGAGACCCAGTACTTC.

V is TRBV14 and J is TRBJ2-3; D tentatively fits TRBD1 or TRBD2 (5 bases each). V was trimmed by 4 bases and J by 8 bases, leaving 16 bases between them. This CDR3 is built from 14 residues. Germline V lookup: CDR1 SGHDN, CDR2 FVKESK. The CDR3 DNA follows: TGTGCCAGCAGCCTCGACCCCGGGGCCGGTACGCAGTATTTT. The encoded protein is CASSLDPGAGTQYF.

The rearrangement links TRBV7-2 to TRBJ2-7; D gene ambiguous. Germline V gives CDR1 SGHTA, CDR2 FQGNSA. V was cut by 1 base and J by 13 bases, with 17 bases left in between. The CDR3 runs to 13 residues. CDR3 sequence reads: CASSLGWPRGYYF. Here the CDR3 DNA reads TGTGCCAGCAGCTTAGGGTGGCCCCGTGGTTATTACTTC.

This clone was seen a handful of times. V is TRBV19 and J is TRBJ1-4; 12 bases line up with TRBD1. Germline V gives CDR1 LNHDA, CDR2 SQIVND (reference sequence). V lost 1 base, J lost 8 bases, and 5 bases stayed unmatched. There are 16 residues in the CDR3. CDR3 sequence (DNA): TGTGCCAGTAGTATAGGGGCCGGGACAGGGGGCGAAAAACTGTTTTTT. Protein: CASSIGAGTGGEKLFF.

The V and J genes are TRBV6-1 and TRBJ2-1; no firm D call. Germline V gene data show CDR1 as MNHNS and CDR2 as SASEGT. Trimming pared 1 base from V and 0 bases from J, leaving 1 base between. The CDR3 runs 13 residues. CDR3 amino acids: CASSEDSYNEQFF. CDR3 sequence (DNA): TGTGCCAGCAGTGAAGACTCCTACAATGAGCAGTTCTTC.

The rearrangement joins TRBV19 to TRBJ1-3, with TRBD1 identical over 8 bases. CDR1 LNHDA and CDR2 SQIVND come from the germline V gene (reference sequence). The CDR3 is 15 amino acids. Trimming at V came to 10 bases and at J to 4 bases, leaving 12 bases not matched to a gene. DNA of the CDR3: TGTGCCACCATCAGGGGGCCAGCCCTCGGAAACACCATATATTTT. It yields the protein CATIRGPALGNTIYF.

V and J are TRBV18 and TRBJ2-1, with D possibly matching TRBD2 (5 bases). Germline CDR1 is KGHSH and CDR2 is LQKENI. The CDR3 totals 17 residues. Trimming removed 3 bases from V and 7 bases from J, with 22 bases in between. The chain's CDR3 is CASSPPISEASLNEQFF. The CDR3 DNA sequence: TGTGCCAGCTCACCTCCAATTTCGGAGGCATCCCTTAATGAGCAGTTCTTC.

The CDR3 coding sequence is TGTGCCAGCAGCTTTCAAGGTCCGTTACAGCCCCAGCATTTT. This sequence encodes CASSFQGPLQPQHF. The chain recombines TRBV7-2 with TRBJ1-5, with D hard to call. Trimming took 3 bases from V and 7 from J, leaving 13 bases between them. This CDR3 has 14 residues. The germline V gene encodes CDR1 SGHTA and CDR2 FQGNSA.

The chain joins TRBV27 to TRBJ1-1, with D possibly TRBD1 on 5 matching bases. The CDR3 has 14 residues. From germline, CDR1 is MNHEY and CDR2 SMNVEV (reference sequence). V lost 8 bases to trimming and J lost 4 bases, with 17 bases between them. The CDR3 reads CASRGVGTGTEAFF. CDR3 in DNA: TGTGCCAGCCGGGGTGTGGGGACCGGCACTGAAGCTTTCTTT.

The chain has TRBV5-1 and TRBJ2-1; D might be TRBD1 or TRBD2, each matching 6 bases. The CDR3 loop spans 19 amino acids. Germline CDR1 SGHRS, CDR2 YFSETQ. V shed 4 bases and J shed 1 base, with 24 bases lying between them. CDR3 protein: CASSPRGSVAERSYNEQFF. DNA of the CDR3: TGCGCCAGCAGCCCCAGGGGTTCTGTAGCGGAGCGTTCCTACAATGAGCAGTTCTTC.

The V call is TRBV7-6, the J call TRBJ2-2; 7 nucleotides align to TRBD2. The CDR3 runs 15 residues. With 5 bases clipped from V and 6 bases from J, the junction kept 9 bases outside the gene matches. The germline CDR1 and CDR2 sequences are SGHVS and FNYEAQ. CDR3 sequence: CASSRGEGDPGELFF. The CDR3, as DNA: TGTGCCAGCAGCCGCGGGGAGGGAGACCCCGGGGAGCTGTTTTTT.

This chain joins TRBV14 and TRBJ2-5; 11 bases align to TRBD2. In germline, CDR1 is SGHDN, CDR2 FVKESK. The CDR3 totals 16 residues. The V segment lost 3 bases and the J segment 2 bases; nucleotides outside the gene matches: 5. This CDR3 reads CASSHQTSGVQETQYF. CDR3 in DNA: TGTGCCAGCAGCCATCAGACTAGCGGGGTACAAGAGACCCAGTACTTC.

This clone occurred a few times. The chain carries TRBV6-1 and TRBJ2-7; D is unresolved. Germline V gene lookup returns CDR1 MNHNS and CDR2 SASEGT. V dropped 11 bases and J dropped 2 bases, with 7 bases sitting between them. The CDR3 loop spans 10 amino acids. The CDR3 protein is CALGTYEQYF. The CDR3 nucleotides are TGTGCCCTTGGGACCTACGAGCAGTACTTC.